Below, 24 T cell receptor beta chains from the same sample are listed, as sequenced in a study of T cells in Graves' hyperthyroidism and ophthalmopathy. RNA transcripts provided the source from which TCR beta CDR3 regions were amplified. TCR CDR3 regions were first amplified by RT-PCR with HTBI primers. TCRdb itself ran the multiplex PCR reads through MiXCR, one entry per CDR3 protein. The sample carries 450,000 to 500,000 distinct CDR3 sequences, roughly 22% recorded once. The sequenced material came from blood. These receptors all stem from a woman aged 70-85 years with Graves' ophthalmopathy.

The rearrangement uses TRBV6-1 and TRBJ2-1; the D gene is possibly TRBD1 (5 bases). The CDR3 contains 14 residues. V shed 5 bases and J shed 3 bases, with 11 bases lying between them. Germline CDR1 MNHNS, CDR2 SASEGT. In nucleotides, the CDR3 is TGTGCCAGCAGTACCACAGGAGACTACAATGAGCAGTTCTTC. Translating it yields CASSTTGDYNEQFF.

The rearrangement uses TRBV5-1 and TRBJ1-2; TRBD1 is a possible D gene (6 bases). The V gene lost 4 bases and the J gene lost 8 bases, with 12 bases spanning the gap. Germline V lookup: CDR1 SGHRS, CDR2 YFSETQ. The CDR3 contains 12 residues. CDR3 loop: CASSPEGGGYTF. The CDR3 nucleotides are TGCGCCAGCAGCCCTGAGGGGGGCGGCTACACCTTC.

This clonotype appeared a few times. The CDR3 nucleotides read TGTGCCAGCAGCTTACTAGCGGGAGGACCTATCTCCTACAATGAGCAGTTCTTC. Translation gives CASSLLAGGPISYNEQFF. The rearrangement links TRBV7-9 to TRBJ2-1; 11 nucleotides agree with TRBD2. Trimming took 2 bases from V and 0 from J; bases not matched to a gene: 6. CDR1 is SEHNR, CDR2 FQNEAQ, per germline (reference sequence). CDR3 length equals 18 residues.

J is TRBJ2-1 and V is TRBV12-3 or TRBV12-4, with 8 bases identical to TRBD2. With 6 bases clipped from V and 2 bases from J, the junction kept 9 bases outside the gene matches. The CDR3 runs to 16 residues. The CDR3 loop is CASSFSGTRAYNEQFF. CDR3 coding DNA: TGTGCCAGCAGCTTCTCCGGGACTAGGGCCTACAATGAGCAGTTCTTC.

The gene calls are TRBV6-1 and TRBJ1-5, with no clear D. CDR3 length: 16 amino acids. V lost 7 bases, J lost 5 bases, and 21 bases lay in between. Per germline, CDR1 MNHNS and CDR2 SASEGT. The CDR3 bases are TGTGCCAGCACCAAAGTTGTGGGGATGGTGTATCAGCCCCAGCATTTT. This encodes CASTKVVGMVYQPQHF.

This clonotype was counted many times. The rearrangement links TRBV11-2 to TRBJ2-3; TRBD2 matches 9 bases. Germline-derived CDR1 and CDR2 are SGHAT and FQNNGV. J was trimmed by 5 bases and V by 5 bases; bases with no gene match: 11. The CDR3 runs 16 residues. The CDR3 DNA is TGTGCCAGCAGCGTGACTAGCGGACTGCTGGTAGATACGCAGTATTTT. It codes for CASSVTSGLLVDTQYF.

This clonotype has a count of ten or more. CDR3 residues: CSARKRAGGRETQYF. CDR3 in DNA: TGCAGTGCTAGAAAGAGGGCGGGGGGCAGGGAGACCCAGTACTTC. The chain combines TRBV20-1 with TRBJ2-5; 8 bases align to TRBD2. The CDR3 totals 15 residues. CDR1 is DFQATT and CDR2 is SNEGSKA in the germline V gene (reference sequence). The V segment lost 2 bases and the J segment 5 bases; nucleotides outside the gene matches: 10.

This clonotype was picked up a small number of times. V usage is TRBV18 and J usage is TRBJ1-4; maybe TRBD1 (5 bases). Trimming cost V 3 bases and J 3 bases, with 11 bases left between them. Per the germline V gene, CDR1 is KGHSH and CDR2 is LQKENI. The CDR3 loop spans 15 amino acids. The CDR3 spells CASSPRQPANEKLFF. DNA for the CDR3: TGTGCCAGCTCACCTAGACAGCCGGCTAATGAAAAACTGTTTTTT. The variable domain in full, completed from reference TRBV18 and TRBJ1-4, reads NAGVMQNPRHLVRRRGQEARLRCSPMKGHSHVYWYRQLPEEGLKFMVYLQKENIIDESGMPKERFSAEFPKEGPSILRIQQVVRGDSAAYFCASSPRQPANEKLFFGSGTQLSVL.

This chain joins TRBV10-2 and TRBJ1-2, with TRBD1 identical over 7 bases. With 0 bases clipped from V and 4 bases from J, the junction kept 5 bases outside the gene matches. The CDR3 is 15 residues long. Germline V lookup: CDR1 WSHSY, CDR2 SAAADI. The CDR3, as DNA: TGCGCCAGCAGTGAGTCAGAGACAGGGTCCTATGGCTACACCTTC. It is translated as CASSESETGSYGYTF.

This clonotype was observed at least ten times. J is TRBJ2-3 and V is TRBV2, with D tentatively TRBD2 (5 bases). Germline-derived CDR1 and CDR2 are SNHLY and FYNNEI. Trimming took off 4 bases at V and 3 bases at J, with 14 bases between the two ends. The CDR3 sequence is 15 residues long. The CDR3 spells CASSVAGPGTDTQYF. CDR3 in DNA: TGTGCCAGCAGTGTTGCGGGCCCGGGGACAGATACGCAGTATTTT.

This clonotype came up a few times. This sequence joins TRBV27 and TRBJ2-7, with D possibly TRBD2 on 6 matching bases. V was clipped by 5 bases and J by 6 bases, with 20 bases between them. From germline, CDR1 is MNHEY and CDR2 SMNVEV (reference sequence). CDR3 length: 15 amino acids. The DNA of the CDR3 is TGTGCCAGCAGTCTCAATTCCCCGGGACTGGGCGAGCAGTACTTC. It is translated as CASSLNSPGLGEQYF.

There are many counts of this clonotype. The V and J genes are TRBV2 and TRBJ2-1, with 7 bases fitting TRBD2. CDR1 and CDR2 (germline): SNHLY, FYNNEI. The CDR3 has 15 residues. V dropped 7 bases and J dropped 6; count of bases not matched to a gene: 12. CDR3 bases: TGTGCCAGCAACTCGGGGCTAGCGGTCGCCAATGAGCAGTTCTTC. It encodes CASNSGLAVANEQFF.

This clonotype was detected only a few times. V and J are TRBV6-5 and TRBJ2-5; D not resolved. CDR1 and CDR2 from the germline V gene are MNHEY and SVGAGI. V lost 2 bases and J 5 bases, leaving 12 bases between the germline ends. The CDR3 covers 14 residues. The CDR3 bases are TGTGCCAGCAGTTACGGGAACGTGGAGGAGACCCAGTACTTC. Its translation: CASSYGNVEETQYF.

The rearrangement uses TRBV24-1 and TRBJ2-3; a weak D match, TRBD2 (6 bases). The germline V gene encodes CDR1 KGHDR and CDR2 SFDVKD. V was pared by 3 bases and J by 7 bases, with 13 bases between. The CDR3 contains 14 residues. CDR3 sequence (DNA): TGTGCCACCAGTGATCCCCGGGGGTCGAATACGCAGTATTTT. Protein product: CATSDPRGSNTQYF.

The chain couples TRBV4-2 to TRBJ2-7; 9 bases match TRBD2. The CDR3 loop spans 19 amino acids. The J segment lost 4 bases and the V segment lost 1 base, leaving 17 bases of the junction unmatched. The germline V gene encodes CDR1 LGHNA and CDR2 YNFKEQ. The CDR3 coding sequence is TGTGCCAGCAGCCAAGTGTCTGCGGGAGGGCTCGGATTGCGGTACGAGCAGTACTTC. Its protein is CASSQVSAGGLGLRYEQYF.

This clonotype was seen more than once but under ten times. V and J are TRBV6-1 and TRBJ2-1; D unresolved. Germline lookup yields CDR1 MNHNS and CDR2 SASEGT. The CDR3 sequence is 16 residues long. Trimming removed 5 bases at V and 2 bases at J, with 16 bases between. The CDR3 DNA follows: TGTGCCAGCAGTTCCACCGACGAGTACCCCTACAATGAGCAGTTCTTC. Its translation is CASSSTDEYPYNEQFF.

J is TRBJ2-4 and V is TRBV12-3 or TRBV12-4, with 10 nucleotides matching TRBD1. The CDR3 runs 15 residues. The junction had 7 bases not matched to a gene; V was cut back by 5 bases and J by 6 bases. CDR3 nucleotides: TGTGCCAGCAGTGGGGGGACAGGGGTAGGAAACATTCAGTACTTC. The encoded protein is CASSGGTGVGNIQYF.

In its sample, this clonotype was seen a few times. The chain combines TRBV2 with TRBJ2-2, with TRBD2 identical over 12 bases. In germline, CDR1 is SNHLY, CDR2 FYNNEI. The CDR3 has 19 residues. V shed 2 bases and J 3 bases; nucleotides not matched to a gene: 10. This CDR3 reads CASSESLLAGGGDTGELFF. CDR3 DNA sequence: TGTGCCAGCAGTGAATCATTACTAGCGGGAGGTGGGGACACCGGGGAGCTGTTTTTT.

This rearrangement joins TRBV20-1 to TRBJ1-5; a weak D match, TRBD1 (5 bases). Trimming took 4 bases from V and 5 from J, leaving 12 bases between them. This CDR3 has 13 amino acids. Germline V lookup: CDR1 DFQATT, CDR2 SNEGSKA (reference sequence). Here the CDR3 DNA reads TGCAGTGCTACGGACACTTTTTATCAGCCCCAGCATTTT. Translated, it gives CSATDTFYQPQHF.

This clonotype occurred many times. The V call is TRBV2, the J call TRBJ2-7; D call uncertain. Trimming pared 6 bases from V and 1 base from J, leaving 4 bases between. CDR1 and CDR2 (germline): SNHLY, FYNNEI. The CDR3 length is 11 residues. As DNA, the CDR3 is TGTGCCAGCAGGCTATCCTACGAGCAGTACTTC. Amino acid sequence: CASRLSYEQYF. Variable domain in full (rest from reference TRBV2 and TRBJ2-7): EPEVTQTPSHQVTQMGQEVILRCVPISNHLYFYWYRQILGQKVEFLVSFYNNEISEKSEIFDDQFSVERPDGSNFTLKIRSTKLEDSAMYFCASRLSYEQYFGPGTRLTVT.

This clonotype was observed a handful of times. The genes are TRBV11-2 and TRBJ1-4, with D possibly being TRBD1 (5 bases). V was cut by 2 bases and J by 4 bases, with 14 bases left in between. The CDR3 spans 16 residues. Germline V gene sequence: CDR1 SGHAT, CDR2 FQNNGV. CDR3 DNA sequence: TGTGCCAGCAGCTTAAATGGCGAGGGACTTAATGAAAAACTGTTTTTT. It specifies CASSLNGEGLNEKLFF.

Only a few counts were recorded for this clonotype. The rearrangement uses TRBV6-2 or TRBV6-3 and TRBJ2-6, with TRBD2 matching over 8 bases. Per germline, CDR1 MNHEY and CDR2 SVGEGT. The CDR3 has 17 residues. J lost 0 bases, V lost 10 bases, and 11 bases had no gene match. Written as DNA, the CDR3 is TGTGCCACCTCGGCGGCGGGAGGACACTCTGGGGCCAACGTCCTGACTTTC. Encoded protein: CATSAAGGHSGANVLTF.

This clonotype was detected a few times. V usage is TRBV13 and J usage is TRBJ1-2; TRBD1 is a possible D gene (5 bases). Trimming cost V 5 bases and J 4 bases, with 17 bases left between them. This CDR3 is 15 amino acids long. Germline loops: CDR1 PRHDT, CDR2 FYEKMQ (reference sequence). The DNA of the CDR3 is TGTGCCAGCAGCAGGCGGGGCCGCCACTCCTATGGCTACACCTTC. The encoded protein is CASSRRGRHSYGYTF.

The V gene is TRBV27, the J gene TRBJ2-3, with TRBD1 matching over 8 bases. With V trimmed by 4 bases and J by 4 bases, 4 bases remained unmatched. CDR1 and CDR2 (germline): MNHEY, SMNVEV (reference sequence). The CDR3 has 14 residues. CDR3 sequence: CASSSRTGSDTQYF. The CDR3 DNA reads TGTGCCAGCAGTTCCCGGACAGGGTCAGATACGCAGTATTTT.